This is a list of T cell receptor beta chains from one sample in a study of shared clonotypes between healthy human individuals. Libraries were prepared by immunoSEQ multiplex PCR; TCRdb keeps only in-frame clonotypes and omits some of them. Here the sample spans around 2.1 million clones, roughly 95% being singletons. The sequenced sample was naive CD4+ T cells sorted from blood. These receptors were taken from a man between 18 and 29 years old in good health. The CDR3 runs from the conserved cysteine through the conserved F or W. D genes are given only for firm matches. Clone size is stated in some rows and not others, as once, few, many or a class when expanded.

>-|-|TRBJ2-1|TRBV7-9
CASLGNEQFF
TGTGCCAGCCTTGGGAATGAGCAGTTCTTC
>-|-|TRBJ2-7|TRBV2
CASRLDGYEQYF
TGTGCCAGCAGATTGGACGGCTACGAGCAGTACTTC
>-|-|TRBJ2-7|TRBV2
CASRVGYEQYF
TGTGCCAGCAGGGTAGGCTACGAGCAGTACTTC
>TRBD2|once|TRBJ2-3|TRBV5-1
CASSLDPGLDTDTQYF
TGCGCCAGCAGCTTGGACCCGGGACTAGACACAGATACGCAGTATTTT
>TRBD1|-|TRBJ2-7|TRBV5-1
CASSLASGGPYEQYF
TGCGCCAGCAGCTTGGCCTCAGGGGGCCCCTACGAGCAGTACTTC
>TRBD1|once|TRBJ2-7|TRBV7-9
CASSFYKTGVYEQYF
TGTGCCAGCAGCTTCTACAAAACAGGGGTATACGAGCAGTACTTC
>TRBD1|-|TRBJ1-4|TRBV4-1
CASKRTGNEKLFF
TGCGCCAGCAAGAGGACAGGGAATGAAAAACTGTTTTTT
>-|-|TRBJ1-1|TRBV30
CAWSRGGDTEAFF
TGTGCCTGGAGTCGTGGGGGGGACACTGAAGCTTTCTTT
>-|-|TRBJ1-3|TRBV6-5
CASSRGVLGTIYF
TGTGCCAGCTCCAGAGGGGTGTTAGGCACCATATATTTT
>-|-|TRBJ1-2|TRBV6-1
CASSEARVGGYTF
TGTGCCAGCAGTGAAGCCAGGGTTGGCGGCTACACCTTC
>TRBD1|-|TRBJ2-2|TRBV7-7
CASSIRPDRASNTGELFF
TGTGCTAGCAGCATACGCCCCGACAGGGCCTCGAACACCGGGGAGCTGTTTTTT
>-|-|TRBJ1-2|TRBV10-3
CAISEQGYGYTF
TGTGCCATCAGTGAACAGGGCTATGGCTACACCTTC
>-|-|TRBJ2-4|TRBV27
CASKSVAKNIQYF
TGTGCCAGCAAGAGTGTAGCCAAAAACATTCAGTACTTC
>-|-|TRBJ2-7|TRBV5-6
CASSSRTSGAYEQYF
TGTGCCAGCAGCTCTCGAACTTCAGGGGCCTACGAGCAGTACTTC
>-|-|TRBJ2-3|TRBV11-2
CASSLEPQGRVTDTQYF
TGTGCCAGCAGCTTAGAACCCCAGGGACGGGTCACAGATACGCAGTATTTT
>TRBD1|-|TRBJ2-5|TRBV19
CASRDRVETQYF
TGTGCCAGCCGGGACAGGGTAGAGACCCAGTACTTC
>-|-|TRBJ2-2|TRBV2
CASKRAGNTGELFF
TGTGCCAGCAAGCGAGCGGGGAACACCGGGGAGCTGTTTTTT
>-|-|TRBJ1-1|TRBV6-1
CASSVLAWGAFF
TGTGCCAGCAGTGTACTAGCTTGGGGAGCTTTCTTT
>TRBD2|-|TRBJ2-5|TRBV29-1
CSVGSLGRGGETQYF
TGCAGCGTTGGAAGTCTCGGGCGGGGAGGGGAGACCCAGTACTTC
>-|once|TRBJ1-5|TRBV6-6
CASLQSFNQPQHF
TGTGCCAGCCTACAGAGCTTCAATCAGCCCCAGCATTTT
>TRBD2|-|TRBJ2-5|TRBV13
CASSLAQRGKETQYF
TGTGCCAGCAGCTTAGCCCAGCGGGGGAAAGAGACCCAGTACTTC
>TRBD2|-|TRBJ2-1|TRBV2
CASRGTSGRNEQFF
TGTGCCAGCAGGGGGACTAGCGGGAGAAATGAGCAGTTCTTC
>-|-|TRBJ1-5|TRBV6-5
CASSPGGGFNQPQHF
TGTGCCAGCAGTCCCGGAGGAGGGTTCAATCAGCCCCAGCATTTT
>-|-|TRBJ2-5|TRBV19
CASSIGLDLETQYF
TGTGCCAGTAGTATTGGTCTGGACCTGGAGACCCAGTACTTC
>-|-|TRBJ2-2|TRBV7-2
CASSLESGYTGELFF
TGTGCCAGCAGCTTAGAATCAGGTTACACCGGGGAGCTGTTTTTT
>TRBD2|-|TRBJ2-7|TRBV7-9
CASSLGLAGGPFEQYF
TGTGCCAGCAGCTTAGGACTAGCGGGAGGGCCGTTCGAGCAGTACTTC
>-|-|TRBJ2-7|TRBV28
CASRYSWPGDYEQYF
TGTGCCAGCAGGTATAGTTGGCCTGGGGACTACGAGCAGTACTTC
>TRBD2|-|TRBJ2-5|TRBV7-2
CASSGTGTSGTLETQYF
TGTGCCAGCAGCGGAACTGGGACTAGCGGGACCCTGGAGACCCAGTACTTC
>TRBD2|-|TRBJ2-1|TRBV10-3
CAISGGSGNEQFF
TGTGCCATCAGCGGCGGGAGTGGAAATGAGCAGTTCTTC
>TRBD1|-|TRBJ1-1|TRBV5-6
CASSYIPTGGTEAFF
TGTGCCAGCAGCTACATACCCACAGGGGGCACTGAAGCTTTCTTT
>TRBD2|-|TRBJ2-1|TRBV7-3
CASSPGLAADNEQFF
TGTGCCAGCAGCCCTGGACTAGCGGCCGACAATGAGCAGTTCTTC
>TRBD2|-|TRBJ2-3|TRBV10-3
CAISGLAGAMGASVDTQYF
TGTGCCATCAGTGGACTAGCGGGAGCAATGGGGGCATCTGTAGATACGCAGTATTTT
>TRBD1|-|TRBJ1-6|TRBV6-1
CASSSRGLDNSPLHF
TGTGCCAGCAGCTCCAGGGGGCTCGATAATTCACCCCTCCACTTT
>-|-|TRBJ1-1|TRBV7-2
CASSLGVLNTEAFF
TGTGCCAGCAGCTTAGGCGTGTTGAACACTGAAGCTTTCTTT
>-|-|TRBJ2-7|TRBV11-3
CASSPVEGVKHEQYF
TGTGCCAGCAGCCCCGTCGAGGGGGTAAAGCACGAGCAGTACTTC
>-|-|TRBJ1-5|TRBV11-2
CASSLGFGRPQHF
TGTGCCAGCAGCTTAGGGTTTGGGCGGCCCCAGCATTTT
>TRBD1|-|TRBJ1-2|TRBV18
CASSQGQENYGYTF
TGTGCCAGCTCACAGGGACAGGAGAACTATGGCTACACCTTC
>TRBD1|-|TRBJ1-2|TRBV7-6
CASSFLQGATVYGYTF
TGTGCCAGCAGCTTCTTACAGGGGGCAACGGTCTATGGCTACACCTTC
>TRBD1|once|TRBJ1-1|TRBV5-6
CASSRQTGEAFF
TGTGCCAGCAGCCGACAGACAGGGGAAGCTTTCTTT
>-|-|TRBJ1-2|TRBV5-6
CASSLWGVGGYTF
TGTGCCAGCAGCTTGTGGGGGGTTGGTGGCTACACCTTC